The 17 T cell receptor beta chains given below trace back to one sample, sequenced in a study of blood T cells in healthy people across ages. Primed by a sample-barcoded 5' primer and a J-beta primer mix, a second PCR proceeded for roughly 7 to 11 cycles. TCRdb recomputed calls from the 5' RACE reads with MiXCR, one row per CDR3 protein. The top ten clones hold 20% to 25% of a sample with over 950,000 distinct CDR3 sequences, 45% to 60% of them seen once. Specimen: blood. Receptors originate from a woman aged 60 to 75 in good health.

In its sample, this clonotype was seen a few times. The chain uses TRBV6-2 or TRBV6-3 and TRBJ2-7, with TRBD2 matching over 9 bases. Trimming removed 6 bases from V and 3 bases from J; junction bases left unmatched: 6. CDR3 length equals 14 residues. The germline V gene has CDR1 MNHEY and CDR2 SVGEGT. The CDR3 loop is CASRPSGKVYEQYF. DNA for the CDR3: TGTGCCAGCAGACCTAGCGGGAAGGTCTACGAGCAGTACTTC.

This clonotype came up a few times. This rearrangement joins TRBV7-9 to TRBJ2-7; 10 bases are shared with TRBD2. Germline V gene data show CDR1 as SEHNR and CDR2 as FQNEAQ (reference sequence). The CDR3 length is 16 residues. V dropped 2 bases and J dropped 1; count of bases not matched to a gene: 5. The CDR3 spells CASSLSSGSMSYEQYF. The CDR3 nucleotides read TGTGCCAGCAGCTTATCTAGCGGGAGTATGTCCTACGAGCAGTACTTC. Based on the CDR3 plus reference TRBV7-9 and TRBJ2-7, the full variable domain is DTGVSQNPRHKITKRGQNVTFRCDPISEHNRLYWYRQTLGQGPEFLTYFQNEAQLEKSRLLSDRFSAERPKGSFSTLEIQRTEQGDSAMYLCASSLSSGSMSYEQYFGPGTRLTVT.

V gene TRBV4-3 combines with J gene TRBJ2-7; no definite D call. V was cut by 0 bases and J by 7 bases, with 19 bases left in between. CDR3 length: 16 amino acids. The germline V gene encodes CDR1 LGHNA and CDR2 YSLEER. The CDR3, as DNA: TGCGCCAGCAGCCAAGATCTTGGATCTACCTACAATGAGCAGTACTTC. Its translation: CASSQDLGSTYNEQYF.

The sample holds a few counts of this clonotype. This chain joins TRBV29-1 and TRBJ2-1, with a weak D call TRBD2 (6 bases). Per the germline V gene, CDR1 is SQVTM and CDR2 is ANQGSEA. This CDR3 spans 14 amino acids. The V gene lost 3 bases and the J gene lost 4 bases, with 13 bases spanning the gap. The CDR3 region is CSVDHLTRYNEQFF. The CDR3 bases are TGCAGCGTTGACCATTTGACTAGATACAATGAGCAGTTCTTC.

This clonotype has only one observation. CDR3 DNA sequence: TGTGCCACCAGCTCCCTTAGCAATCAGCCCCAGCATTTT. It translates to CATSSLSNQPQHF. The V call is TRBV15, the J call TRBJ1-5; D is unresolved. In germline, CDR1 is LNHNV, CDR2 YYDKDF (reference sequence). Trimming took off 5 bases at V and 0 bases at J, with 5 bases between the two ends. The CDR3 is 13 residues long.

The CDR3 region has the DNA TGCGCCAGCAGCTTGCGAGGACAGACCTCTGGGGCCAACGTCCTGACTTTC. Amino acids: CASSLRGQTSGANVLTF. This chain joins TRBV5-1 and TRBJ2-6, with a possible D match to TRBD1 (6 bases). V lost 1 base to trimming and J lost 0 bases, with 11 bases between them. The germline CDR1 and CDR2 sequences are SGHRS and YFSETQ. CDR3 size: 17 residues.

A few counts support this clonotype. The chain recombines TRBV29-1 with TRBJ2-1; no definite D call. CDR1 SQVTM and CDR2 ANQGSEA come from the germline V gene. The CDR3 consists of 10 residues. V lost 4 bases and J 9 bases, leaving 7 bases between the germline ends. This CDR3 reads CSVGVVEQFF. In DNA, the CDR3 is TGCAGCGTTGGGGTGGTTGAGCAGTTCTTC.

The CDR3 sequence is CASSKDRAVSYNEQFF. CDR3 coding DNA: TGTGCCAGCAGTAAAGACAGGGCGGTGTCCTACAATGAGCAGTTCTTC. This sequence joins TRBV6-1 and TRBJ2-1, with 7 nucleotides matching TRBD1. This CDR3 contains 16 residues. Trimming removed 5 bases from V and 1 base from J; junction bases left unmatched: 8. The germline V gene has CDR1 MNHNS and CDR2 SASEGT.

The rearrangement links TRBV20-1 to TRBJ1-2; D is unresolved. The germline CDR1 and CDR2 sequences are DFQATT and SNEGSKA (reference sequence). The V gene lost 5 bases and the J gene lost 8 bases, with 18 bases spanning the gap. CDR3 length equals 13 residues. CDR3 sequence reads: CSACPRSTRGYTF. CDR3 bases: TGCAGTGCTTGTCCCCGATCTACGCGGGGCTACACCTTC.

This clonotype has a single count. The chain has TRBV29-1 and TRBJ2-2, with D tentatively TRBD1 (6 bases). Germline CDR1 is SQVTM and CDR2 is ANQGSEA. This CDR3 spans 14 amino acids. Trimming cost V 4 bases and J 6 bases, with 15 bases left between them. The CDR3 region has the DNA TGCAGCGTTGCCGAGACAGGAGGAGCCGGGGAGCTGTTTTTT. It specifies CSVAETGGAGELFF.

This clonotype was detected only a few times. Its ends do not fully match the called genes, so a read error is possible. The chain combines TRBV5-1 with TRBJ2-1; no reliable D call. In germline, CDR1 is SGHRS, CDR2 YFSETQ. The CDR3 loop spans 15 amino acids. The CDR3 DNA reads TGTGCCAGCAGCTTAACGGATAGCTCCTACAATGAGCAGTTCTTC. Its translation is CASSLTDSSYNEQFF. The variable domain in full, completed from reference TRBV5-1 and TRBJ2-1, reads KAGVTQTPRYLIKTRGQQVTLSCSPISGHRSVSWYQQTPGQGLQFLFEYFSETQRNKGNFPGRFSGRQFSNSRSEMNVSTLELGDSALYLCASSLTDSSYNEQFFGPGTRLTVL.

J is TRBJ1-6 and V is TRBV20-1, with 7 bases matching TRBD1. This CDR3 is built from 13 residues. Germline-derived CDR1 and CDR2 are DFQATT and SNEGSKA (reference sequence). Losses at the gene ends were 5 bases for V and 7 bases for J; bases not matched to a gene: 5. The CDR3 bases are TGCAGTGCTGTCCGGGACAGCAATTCACCCCTCCACTTT. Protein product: CSAVRDSNSPLHF.

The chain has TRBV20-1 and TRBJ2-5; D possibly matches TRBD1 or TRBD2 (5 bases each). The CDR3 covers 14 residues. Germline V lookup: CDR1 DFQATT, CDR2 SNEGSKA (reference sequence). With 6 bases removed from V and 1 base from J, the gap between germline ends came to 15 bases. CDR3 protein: CSARTGPIQETQYF. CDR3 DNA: TGCAGTGCCAGAACGGGACCAATCCAAGAGACCCAGTACTTC.

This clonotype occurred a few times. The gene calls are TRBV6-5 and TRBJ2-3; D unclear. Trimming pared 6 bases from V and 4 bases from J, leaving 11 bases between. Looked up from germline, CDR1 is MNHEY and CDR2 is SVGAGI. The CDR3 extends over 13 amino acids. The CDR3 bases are TGTGCCAGCAGCCGCATACTATCAGATACGCAGTATTTT. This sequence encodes CASSRILSDTQYF.

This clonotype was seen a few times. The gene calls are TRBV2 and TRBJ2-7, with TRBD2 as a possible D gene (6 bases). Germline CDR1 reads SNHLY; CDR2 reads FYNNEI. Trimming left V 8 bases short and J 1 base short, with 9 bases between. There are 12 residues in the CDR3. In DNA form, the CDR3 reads TGTGCCAGCGGGAGGCTATCCTACGAGCAGTACTTC. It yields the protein CASGRLSYEQYF.

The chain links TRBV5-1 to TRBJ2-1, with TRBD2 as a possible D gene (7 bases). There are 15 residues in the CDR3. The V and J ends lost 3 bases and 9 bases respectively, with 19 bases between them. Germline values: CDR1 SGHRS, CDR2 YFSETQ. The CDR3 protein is CASSYSLAGEGEQFF. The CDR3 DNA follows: TGCGCCAGCAGCTACTCCTTAGCAGGGGAGGGTGAGCAGTTCTTC.

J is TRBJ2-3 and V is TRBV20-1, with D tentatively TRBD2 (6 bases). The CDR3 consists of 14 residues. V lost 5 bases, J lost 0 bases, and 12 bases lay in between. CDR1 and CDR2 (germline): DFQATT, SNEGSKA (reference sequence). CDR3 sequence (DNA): TGCAGTGCTTTCGATAGCGGTAGCACAGATACGCAGTATTTT. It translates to CSAFDSGSTDTQYF.